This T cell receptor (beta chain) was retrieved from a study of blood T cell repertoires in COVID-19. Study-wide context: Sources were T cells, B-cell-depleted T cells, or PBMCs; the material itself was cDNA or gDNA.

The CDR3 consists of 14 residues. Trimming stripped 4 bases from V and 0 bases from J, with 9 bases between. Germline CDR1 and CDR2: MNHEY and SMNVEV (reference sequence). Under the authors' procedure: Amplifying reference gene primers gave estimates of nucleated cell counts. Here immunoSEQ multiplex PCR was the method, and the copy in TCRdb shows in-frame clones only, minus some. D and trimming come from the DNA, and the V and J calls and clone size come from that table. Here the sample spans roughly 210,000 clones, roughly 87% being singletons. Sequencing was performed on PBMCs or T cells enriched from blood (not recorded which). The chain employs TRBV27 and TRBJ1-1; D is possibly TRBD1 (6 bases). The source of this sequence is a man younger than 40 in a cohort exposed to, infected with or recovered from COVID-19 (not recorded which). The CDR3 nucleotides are TGTGCCAGCAGTTCAGGGGTCATGAACACTGAAGCTTTCTTT. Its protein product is CASSSGVMNTEAFF.